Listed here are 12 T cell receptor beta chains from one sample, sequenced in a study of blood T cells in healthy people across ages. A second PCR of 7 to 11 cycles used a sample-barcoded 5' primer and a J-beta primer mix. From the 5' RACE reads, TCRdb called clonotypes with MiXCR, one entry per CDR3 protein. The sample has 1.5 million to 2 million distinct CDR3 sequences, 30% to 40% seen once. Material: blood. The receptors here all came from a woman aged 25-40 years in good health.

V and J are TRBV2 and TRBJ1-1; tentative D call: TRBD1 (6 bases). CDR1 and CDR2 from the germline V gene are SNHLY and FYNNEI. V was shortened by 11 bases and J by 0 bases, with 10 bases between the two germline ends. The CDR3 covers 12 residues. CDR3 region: CARQAMNTEAFF. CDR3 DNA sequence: TGTGCCCGACAGGCAATGAACACTGAAGCTTTCTTT.

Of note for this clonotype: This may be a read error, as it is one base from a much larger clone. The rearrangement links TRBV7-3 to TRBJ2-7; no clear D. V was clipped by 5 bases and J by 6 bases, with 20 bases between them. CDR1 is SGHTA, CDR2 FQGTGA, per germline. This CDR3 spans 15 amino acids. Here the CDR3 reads CASSGRTFAICEQYF. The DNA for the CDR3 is TGTGCCAGCAGCGGACGGACCTTTGCAATCTGCGAGCAGTACTTC.

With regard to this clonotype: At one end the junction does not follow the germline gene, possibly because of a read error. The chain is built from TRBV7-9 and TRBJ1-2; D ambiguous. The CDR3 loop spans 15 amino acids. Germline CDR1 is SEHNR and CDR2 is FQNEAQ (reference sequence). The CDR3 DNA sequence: TGTGCCAGCAGCTTGACACTGAGTAATGTCTATGACTACACCTTC. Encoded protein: CASSLTLSNVYDYTF.

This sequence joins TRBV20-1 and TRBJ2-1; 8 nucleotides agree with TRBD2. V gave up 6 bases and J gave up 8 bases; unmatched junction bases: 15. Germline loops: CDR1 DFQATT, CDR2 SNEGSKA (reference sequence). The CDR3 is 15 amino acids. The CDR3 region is CSAGPGLVGKYEQFF. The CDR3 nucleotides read TGCAGTGCCGGCCCGGGACTAGTGGGGAAGTATGAGCAGTTCTTC.

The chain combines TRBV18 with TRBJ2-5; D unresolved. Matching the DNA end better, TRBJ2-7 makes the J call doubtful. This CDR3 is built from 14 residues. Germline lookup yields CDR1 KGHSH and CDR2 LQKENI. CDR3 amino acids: CASSPIERGIEQYF. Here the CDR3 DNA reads TGTGCCAGCTCCCCCATCGAACGAGGAATCGAGCAGTACTTC.

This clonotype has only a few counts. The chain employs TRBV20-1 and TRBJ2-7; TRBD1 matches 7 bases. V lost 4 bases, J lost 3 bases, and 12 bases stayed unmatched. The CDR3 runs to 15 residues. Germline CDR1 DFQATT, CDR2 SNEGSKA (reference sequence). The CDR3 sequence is CSAIFPGQSGYEQYF. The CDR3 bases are TGCAGTGCTATATTCCCGGGACAGTCAGGCTACGAGCAGTACTTC.

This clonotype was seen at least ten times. CDR3 in DNA: TGCAGTGCTAGAGATTTCGGAGGGACGGCGGGGACCCAGTACTTC. Encoded protein: CSARDFGGTAGTQYF. The chain uses TRBV20-1 and TRBJ2-5; TRBD2 is a possible D gene (6 bases). Trimming took off 0 bases at V and 7 bases at J, with 18 bases between the two ends. Germline V CDR1 and CDR2: DFQATT, SNEGSKA (reference sequence). The CDR3 extends over 15 amino acids.

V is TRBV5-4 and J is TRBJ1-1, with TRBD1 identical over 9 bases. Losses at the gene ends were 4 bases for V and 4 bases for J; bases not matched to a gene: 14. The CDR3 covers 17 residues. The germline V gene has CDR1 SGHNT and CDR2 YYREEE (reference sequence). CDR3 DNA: TGTGCCAGCAGCCCATGGTGGGACAGGGATCGGAGCACTGAAGCTTTCTTT. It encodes CASSPWWDRDRSTEAFF.

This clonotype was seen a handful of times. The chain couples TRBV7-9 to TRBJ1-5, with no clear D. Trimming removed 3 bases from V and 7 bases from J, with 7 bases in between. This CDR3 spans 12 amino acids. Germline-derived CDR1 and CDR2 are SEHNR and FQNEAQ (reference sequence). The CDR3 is CASSFIGQPQHF. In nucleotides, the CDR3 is TGTGCCAGCAGCTTTATCGGGCAGCCCCAGCATTTT.

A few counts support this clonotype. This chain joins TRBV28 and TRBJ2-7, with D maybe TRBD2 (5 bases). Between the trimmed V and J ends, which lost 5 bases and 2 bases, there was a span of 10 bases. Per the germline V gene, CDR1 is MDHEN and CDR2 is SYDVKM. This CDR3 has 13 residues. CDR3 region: CASSRTPPYEQYF. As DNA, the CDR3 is TGTGCCAGCAGTCGGACTCCCCCCTACGAGCAGTACTTC.

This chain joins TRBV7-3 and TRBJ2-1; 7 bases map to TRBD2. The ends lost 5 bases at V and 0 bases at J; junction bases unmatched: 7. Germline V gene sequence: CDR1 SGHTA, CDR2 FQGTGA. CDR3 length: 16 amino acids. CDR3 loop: CASSATSPSSYNEQFF. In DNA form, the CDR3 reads TGTGCCAGCAGCGCGACTAGCCCCAGCTCCTACAATGAGCAGTTCTTC.

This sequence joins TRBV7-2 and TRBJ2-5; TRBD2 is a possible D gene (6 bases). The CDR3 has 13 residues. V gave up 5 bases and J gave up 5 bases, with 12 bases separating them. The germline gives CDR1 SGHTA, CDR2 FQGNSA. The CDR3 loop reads CTSSLRGGETQYF. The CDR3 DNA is TGTACCAGCAGCCTTCGCGGAGGGGAGACCCAGTACTTC.